The 18 T cell receptor beta chains given below trace back to one sample, sequenced in a study of blood T cell repertoires in COVID-19. Some clones are missing from TCRdb's copy, which holds only in-frame ones; the method was immunoSEQ multiplex PCR. In the table there are 70,000 to 95,000 clones, approximately 90% of which are singletons. Source material: peripheral blood. These receptors all stem from a man aged 50-60 years with COVID-19, enrolled during active disease.

V is TRBV28 and J is TRBJ2-5; TRBD1 might be the D (5 bases). The CDR3 consists of 14 residues. The V end was cut by 5 bases, the J end by 2 bases, with 12 bases between. The germline V gene encodes CDR1 MDHEN and CDR2 SYDVKM. CDR3 protein: CASSPGRPQETQYF. CDR3 coding DNA: TGTGCCAGCAGTCCAGGGCGACCTCAAGAGACCCAGTACTTC. Full variable domain (remainder filled in from reference TRBV28 and TRBJ2-5): DVKVTQSSRYLVKRTGEKVFLECVQDMDHENMFWYRQDPGLGLRLIYFSYDVKMKEKGDIPEGYSVSREKKERFSLILESASTNQTSMYLCASSPGRPQETQYFGPGTRLLVL.

The V call is TRBV4-2, the J call TRBJ2-1; 8 bases are shared with TRBD2. Germline loops: CDR1 LGHNA, CDR2 YNFKEQ. V was pared by 0 bases and J by 6 bases, with 7 bases of the junction left unmatched. This CDR3 is built from 16 residues. The CDR3 region is CASSQDGSGSANEQFF. In DNA form, the CDR3 reads TGTGCCAGCAGCCAAGATGGAAGCGGGAGCGCCAATGAGCAGTTCTTC.

This chain joins TRBV21-1 and TRBJ2-7; the table's D call TRBD1 went unverified against the DNA. TRBV21-1 counts as a pseudogene. The CDR3 is 14 residues long. The CDR3 region is CASSLWTASYEQYF. The CDR3 region has the DNA TGTGCCAGCAGCTTATGGACAGCCAGCTACGAGCAGTACTTC.

The chain's CDR3 is CASSIRGQGAGEQFF. Written as DNA, the CDR3 is TGTGCCAGTAGTATTCGGGGACAGGGGGCCGGTGAGCAGTTCTTC. This rearrangement joins TRBV19 to TRBJ2-1; TRBD1 agrees at 12 bases. With 3 bases clipped from V and 9 bases from J, the junction kept 6 bases outside the gene matches. CDR1 is LNHDA, CDR2 SQIVND, per germline (reference sequence). The length of the CDR3 is 15 residues. Based on the CDR3 plus reference TRBV19 and TRBJ2-1, the full variable domain is DGGITQSPKYLFRKEGQNVTLSCEQNLNHDAMYWYRQDPGQGLRLIYYSQIVNDFQKGDIAEGYSVSREKKESFPLTVTSAQKNPTAFYLCASSIRGQGAGEQFFGPGTRLTVL.

This chain uses TRBV19 with TRBJ2-2, with TRBD2 matching 8 bases. The CDR3 spans 15 residues. Losses at the gene ends were 7 bases for V and 0 bases for J; bases not matched to a gene: 4. Germline assignment: CDR1 LNHDA and CDR2 SQIVND (reference sequence). CDR3 loop: CASKSGLANTGELFF. CDR3 nucleotide sequence: TGTGCCAGTAAGTCGGGACTAGCGAACACCGGGGAGCTGTTTTTT.

The chain is built from TRBV4-3 and TRBJ2-3; D perhaps matches TRBD1 (5 bases). CDR3 length: 16 residues. Germline loops: CDR1 LGHNA, CDR2 YSLEER. Trimming cost V 0 bases and J 2 bases, with 12 bases left between them. This CDR3 reads CASSQDTGASTDTQYF. The CDR3 DNA reads as TGCGCCAGCAGCCAAGATACAGGTGCTTCCACAGATACGCAGTATTTT.

The chain carries TRBV11-2 and TRBJ2-7, with TRBD1 as a possible D gene (5 bases). Per germline, CDR1 SGHAT and CDR2 FQNNGV. The V end was cut by 5 bases, the J end by 1 base, with 15 bases between. The CDR3 loop spans 15 amino acids. This CDR3 reads CASSRGRGPSYEQYV. The CDR3 DNA reads as TGTGCCAGCAGCCGAGGAAGGGGCCCATCCTACGAGCAGTACGTC.

V gene TRBV5-1 combines with J gene TRBJ2-1; 9 bases match TRBD2. Germline V CDR1 and CDR2: SGHRS, YFSETQ. J was trimmed by 2 bases and V by 0 bases; bases with no gene match: 3. The CDR3 has 16 amino acids. CDR3 protein: CASSLGSGSTYNEQFF. In DNA, the CDR3 is TGCGCCAGCAGCTTGGGTAGCGGGAGTACCTACAATGAGCAGTTCTTC. The full variable domain, its missing parts supplied by reference TRBV5-1 and TRBJ2-1, is KAGVTQTPRYLIKTRGQQVTLSCSPISGHRSVSWYQQTPGQGLQFLFEYFSETQRNKGNFPGRFSGRQFSNSRSEMNVSTLELGDSALYLCASSLGSGSTYNEQFFGPGTRLTVL.

The genes are TRBV5-1 and TRBJ2-5, with TRBD2 matching over 7 bases. The CDR3 has 14 residues. Trimming took 3 bases from V and 5 from J; bases not matched to a gene: 7. In germline, CDR1 is SGHRS, CDR2 YFSETQ. The CDR3 reads CASSYAGLVETQYF. The CDR3 DNA reads as TGCGCCAGCAGCTACGCCGGACTAGTGGAGACCCAGTACTTC.

V gene TRBV5-4 combines with J gene TRBJ2-5; 7 bases align to TRBD1. Germline assignment: CDR1 SGHNT and CDR2 YYREEE (reference sequence). The CDR3 has 13 amino acids. V was clipped by 6 bases and J by 3 bases; unmatched bases: 5. The CDR3, as DNA: TGTGCCAGCAACAACCAGGGGGAAGAGACCCAGTACTTC. Its translation is CASNNQGEETQYF.

The CDR3 DNA follows: TGCGCCAGCAGCTTGGGGGTTTCCGGGACAGAAGCTTTCTTT. Its protein is CASSLGVSGTEAFF. The chain joins TRBV5-1 to TRBJ1-1; perhaps TRBD1 as D (6 bases). The germline V and J ends were trimmed by 0 bases and 8 bases, with 14 bases remaining between them. This CDR3 spans 14 amino acids. Germline V gene sequence: CDR1 SGHRS, CDR2 YFSETQ.

The gene calls are TRBV5-1 and TRBJ1-4, with 9 bases that match TRBD1. Losses at the gene ends were 6 bases for V and 8 bases for J; bases not matched to a gene: 11. The germline CDR1 and CDR2 sequences are SGHRS and YFSETQ. The length of the CDR3 is 15 residues. The CDR3 DNA is TGCGCCAGCAACACGGGGGGGACAGGGAACGAAAAACTGTTTTTT. Translated: CASNTGGTGNEKLFF.

This chain links TRBV3-1 (or the pseudogene TRBV3-2) with TRBJ1-2; D ambiguous. This CDR3 contains 15 residues. CDR1 and CDR2 from the germline V gene are LGHDT and YNNKEL (reference sequence). Trimming cost V 0 bases and J 4 bases, with 12 bases left between them. CDR3 DNA: TGTGCCAGCAGCCAAGACATGCAGCGTATCTATGGCTACACCTTC. It is translated as CASSQDMQRIYGYTF.

The chain carries TRBV5-8 and TRBJ2-7, with 10 bases fitting TRBD1. The CDR3 is 12 amino acids. CDR1 is SGHTS, CDR2 YDEGEE, per germline. V gave up 7 bases and J gave up 4 bases; unmatched junction bases: 2. The CDR3 loop is CASGTGDYEQYF. In nucleotides, the CDR3 is TGTGCCAGCGGGACAGGGGATTACGAGCAGTACTTC.

V and J are TRBV10-3 and TRBJ2-5; D might be TRBD2 (6 bases). Deletions cut 6 bases from V and 5 bases from J, with 19 bases between. The CDR3 is made up of 15 amino acids. CDR1 and CDR2 (germline): ENHRY, SYGVKD. CDR3 DNA: TGTGCCATCAGGGGGACTGACAGTGGCGGTGAGACCCAGTACTTC. Protein product: CAIRGTDSGGETQYF.

The chain carries TRBV29-1 and TRBJ2-1; TRBD2 might be the D (6 bases). V was cut by 3 bases and J by 3 bases, with 9 bases left in between. The CDR3 totals 13 residues. Germline lookup yields CDR1 SQVTM and CDR2 ANQGSEA. The CDR3 region has the DNA TGCAGCGTTGAGGGGCGGGGCTACAATGAGCAGTTCTTC. As protein: CSVEGRGYNEQFF.

The chain carries TRBV27 and TRBJ1-6; D possibly corresponds to TRBD1 (6 bases). CDR1 and CDR2 (germline): MNHEY, SMNVEV (reference sequence). Trimming took 2 bases from V and 0 from J, leaving 11 bases between them. The CDR3 has 17 residues. In nucleotides, the CDR3 is TGTGCCAGCAGTTTAGGGGGCCCGAGCTCCTATAATTCACCCCTCCACTTT. Residues: CASSLGGPSSYNSPLHF.

The gene calls are TRBV23-1 and TRBJ2-7, with a possible D match to TRBD2 (6 bases). TRBV23-1 is classed as an ORF, of uncertain function. CDR3 size: 11 residues. Trimming pared 0 bases from V and 12 bases from J, leaving 9 bases between. The CDR3 sequence is CASSQSTEGYV. For the CDR3, the DNA is TGCGCCAGCAGTCAATCGACGGAGGGGTACGTC.